One and the same sample provided the 13 T cell receptor beta chains below, sequenced in a study of CD8+ T cells in alopecia areata. RNA was isolated and reverse transcribed to cDNA, the sequencing template. The protocol was immunoSEQ multiplex PCR, while the TCRdb copy is restricted to in-frame clones and leaves out a portion. The sample has about 150,000 clones; approximately 87% are singletons. The specimen comprised CD8+ T cells sorted from blood, sampled at week 0. All receptors derive from a human donor with alopecia areata.

This chain links TRBV7-8 with TRBJ2-2; tentatively, D is TRBD1 or TRBD2 (5 bases each). The germline V gene encodes CDR1 SGHVS and CDR2 FQNEAQ. The V end was cut by 0 bases, the J end by 7 bases, with 12 bases between. This CDR3 is built from 15 residues. The CDR3 sequence is CASSLAGEPGGELFF. CDR3 bases: TGTGCCAGCAGCTTAGCGGGGGAGCCGGGCGGGGAGCTGTTTTTT.

This clone was counted once. The chain carries TRBV5-1 and TRBJ2-3; 10 bases fit TRBD2. The length of the CDR3 is 15 residues. With 0 bases clipped from V and 10 bases from J, the junction kept 8 bases outside the gene matches. Germline V lookup: CDR1 SGHRS, CDR2 YFSETQ. The CDR3 coding sequence is TGCGCCAGCAGCTTGGATAGCGGGGGGTTCGGGGCGCAGTATTTT. It encodes CASSLDSGGFGAQYF.

The gene calls are TRBV27 and TRBJ2-7; weak D call: TRBD1 (6 bases). Trimming removed 5 bases from V and 2 bases from J, with 19 bases in between. In germline, CDR1 is MNHEY, CDR2 SMNVEV (reference sequence). This CDR3 region has 16 residues. DNA of the CDR3: TGTGCCAGCAGTCCCTACTCAGGGGCTCCTCCCTACGAGCAGTACTTC. The encoded protein is CASSPYSGAPPYEQYF.

The CDR3 spells CASSIRDRVGTEAFF. The CDR3, as DNA: TGTGCCAGCAGTATCCGGGACAGGGTAGGAACTGAAGCTTTCTTT. The rearrangement joins TRBV27 to TRBJ1-1, with 9 bases matching TRBD1. This CDR3 is built from 15 residues. The V gene end was trimmed by 5 bases and the J gene end by 5 bases; junction bases not matched to a gene: 9. The germline V gene encodes CDR1 MNHEY and CDR2 SMNVEV (reference sequence).

The chain carries TRBV19 and TRBJ1-1, with D unclear. This CDR3 is built from 14 residues. V lost 3 bases to trimming and J lost 0 bases, with 8 bases between them. Germline lookup yields CDR1 LNHDA and CDR2 SQIVND (reference sequence). CDR3 in amino acids: CASSMNGMNTEAFF. CDR3 DNA: TGTGCCAGTAGTATGAATGGTATGAACACTGAAGCTTTCTTT.

The V and J genes are TRBV5-1 and TRBJ1-2; TRBD1 might be the D (6 bases). The V gene's germline CDR1 is SGHRS and CDR2 YFSETQ. V lost 2 bases to trimming and J lost 8 bases, with 10 bases between them. The CDR3 consists of 12 residues. The CDR3 loop reads CASSLETGGYTF. In DNA form, the CDR3 reads TGCGCCAGCAGCTTAGAGACAGGCGGCTACACCTTC.

This clone was counted a single time. This rearrangement joins TRBV7-2 to TRBJ1-2; D gene unclear. The CDR3 runs to 13 residues. Per germline, CDR1 SGHTA and CDR2 FQGNSA. V gave up 5 bases and J gave up 0 bases, with 7 bases separating them. CDR3 bases: TGTGCCAGCAGCCCCCCCGCTAACTATGGCTACACCTTC. It specifies CASSPPANYGYTF.

The rearrangement links TRBV19 to TRBJ2-7; D is possibly TRBD1 or TRBD2 (5 bases each). V dropped 2 bases and J dropped 6 bases, with 14 bases sitting between them. In germline, CDR1 is LNHDA, CDR2 SQIVND (reference sequence). The CDR3 consists of 14 residues. CDR3 region: CASSITVKGREQYF. The CDR3, as DNA: TGTGCCAGTAGTATAACAGTTAAGGGACGCGAGCAGTACTTC.

This chain connects TRBV6-1 to TRBJ2-3, with D perhaps matching TRBD2 (5 bases). Per germline, CDR1 MNHNS and CDR2 SASEGT. This CDR3 spans 13 amino acids. With 7 bases removed from V and 5 bases from J, the gap between germline ends came to 13 bases. The CDR3 spells CASTMRAEDTQYF. The CDR3, as DNA: TGTGCCAGCACCATGCGGGCAGAAGATACGCAGTATTTT.

This chain links TRBV6-1 with TRBJ1-1, with a possible D match to TRBD1 (5 bases). Per germline, CDR1 MNHNS and CDR2 SASEGT. V lost 1 base to trimming and J lost 6 bases, with 9 bases between them. The CDR3 is 13 amino acids. The CDR3 DNA follows: TGTGCCAGCAGTGAAGGAGGACAATCTGAAGCTTTCTTT. Its protein product is CASSEGGQSEAFF.

Comment on this clone: This sample also contains other DNA sequences that code for the same CDR3. The chain is built from TRBV2 and TRBJ2-1, with D unresolved. The CDR3 totals 10 residues. With 7 bases removed from V and 7 bases from J, the gap between germline ends came to 5 bases. The V gene's germline CDR1 is SNHLY and CDR2 FYNNEI. CDR3 loop: CASTGNEQFF. The CDR3, as DNA: TGTGCCAGCACTGGGAATGAGCAGTTCTTC.

V is TRBV27 and J is TRBJ2-7; 9 bases fit TRBD2. The germline V gene encodes CDR1 MNHEY and CDR2 SMNVEV (reference sequence). The V gene end was trimmed by 6 bases and the J gene end by 0 bases; junction bases not matched to a gene: 6. CDR3 length equals 15 residues. CDR3 region: CASRMGLALSYEQYF. In nucleotides, the CDR3 is TGTGCCAGCAGAATGGGACTAGCCCTCTCCTACGAGCAGTACTTC.

The rearrangement links TRBV5-1 to TRBJ2-7; TRBD1 is a possible D gene (6 bases). Deletions cut 5 bases from V and 0 bases from J, with 15 bases between. The CDR3 length is 15 residues. Looked up from germline, CDR1 is SGHRS and CDR2 is YFSETQ. CDR3 sequence reads: CASSLDRRSSYEQYF. The CDR3, as DNA: TGCGCCAGCAGTCTAGACAGGAGGAGCTCCTACGAGCAGTACTTC.